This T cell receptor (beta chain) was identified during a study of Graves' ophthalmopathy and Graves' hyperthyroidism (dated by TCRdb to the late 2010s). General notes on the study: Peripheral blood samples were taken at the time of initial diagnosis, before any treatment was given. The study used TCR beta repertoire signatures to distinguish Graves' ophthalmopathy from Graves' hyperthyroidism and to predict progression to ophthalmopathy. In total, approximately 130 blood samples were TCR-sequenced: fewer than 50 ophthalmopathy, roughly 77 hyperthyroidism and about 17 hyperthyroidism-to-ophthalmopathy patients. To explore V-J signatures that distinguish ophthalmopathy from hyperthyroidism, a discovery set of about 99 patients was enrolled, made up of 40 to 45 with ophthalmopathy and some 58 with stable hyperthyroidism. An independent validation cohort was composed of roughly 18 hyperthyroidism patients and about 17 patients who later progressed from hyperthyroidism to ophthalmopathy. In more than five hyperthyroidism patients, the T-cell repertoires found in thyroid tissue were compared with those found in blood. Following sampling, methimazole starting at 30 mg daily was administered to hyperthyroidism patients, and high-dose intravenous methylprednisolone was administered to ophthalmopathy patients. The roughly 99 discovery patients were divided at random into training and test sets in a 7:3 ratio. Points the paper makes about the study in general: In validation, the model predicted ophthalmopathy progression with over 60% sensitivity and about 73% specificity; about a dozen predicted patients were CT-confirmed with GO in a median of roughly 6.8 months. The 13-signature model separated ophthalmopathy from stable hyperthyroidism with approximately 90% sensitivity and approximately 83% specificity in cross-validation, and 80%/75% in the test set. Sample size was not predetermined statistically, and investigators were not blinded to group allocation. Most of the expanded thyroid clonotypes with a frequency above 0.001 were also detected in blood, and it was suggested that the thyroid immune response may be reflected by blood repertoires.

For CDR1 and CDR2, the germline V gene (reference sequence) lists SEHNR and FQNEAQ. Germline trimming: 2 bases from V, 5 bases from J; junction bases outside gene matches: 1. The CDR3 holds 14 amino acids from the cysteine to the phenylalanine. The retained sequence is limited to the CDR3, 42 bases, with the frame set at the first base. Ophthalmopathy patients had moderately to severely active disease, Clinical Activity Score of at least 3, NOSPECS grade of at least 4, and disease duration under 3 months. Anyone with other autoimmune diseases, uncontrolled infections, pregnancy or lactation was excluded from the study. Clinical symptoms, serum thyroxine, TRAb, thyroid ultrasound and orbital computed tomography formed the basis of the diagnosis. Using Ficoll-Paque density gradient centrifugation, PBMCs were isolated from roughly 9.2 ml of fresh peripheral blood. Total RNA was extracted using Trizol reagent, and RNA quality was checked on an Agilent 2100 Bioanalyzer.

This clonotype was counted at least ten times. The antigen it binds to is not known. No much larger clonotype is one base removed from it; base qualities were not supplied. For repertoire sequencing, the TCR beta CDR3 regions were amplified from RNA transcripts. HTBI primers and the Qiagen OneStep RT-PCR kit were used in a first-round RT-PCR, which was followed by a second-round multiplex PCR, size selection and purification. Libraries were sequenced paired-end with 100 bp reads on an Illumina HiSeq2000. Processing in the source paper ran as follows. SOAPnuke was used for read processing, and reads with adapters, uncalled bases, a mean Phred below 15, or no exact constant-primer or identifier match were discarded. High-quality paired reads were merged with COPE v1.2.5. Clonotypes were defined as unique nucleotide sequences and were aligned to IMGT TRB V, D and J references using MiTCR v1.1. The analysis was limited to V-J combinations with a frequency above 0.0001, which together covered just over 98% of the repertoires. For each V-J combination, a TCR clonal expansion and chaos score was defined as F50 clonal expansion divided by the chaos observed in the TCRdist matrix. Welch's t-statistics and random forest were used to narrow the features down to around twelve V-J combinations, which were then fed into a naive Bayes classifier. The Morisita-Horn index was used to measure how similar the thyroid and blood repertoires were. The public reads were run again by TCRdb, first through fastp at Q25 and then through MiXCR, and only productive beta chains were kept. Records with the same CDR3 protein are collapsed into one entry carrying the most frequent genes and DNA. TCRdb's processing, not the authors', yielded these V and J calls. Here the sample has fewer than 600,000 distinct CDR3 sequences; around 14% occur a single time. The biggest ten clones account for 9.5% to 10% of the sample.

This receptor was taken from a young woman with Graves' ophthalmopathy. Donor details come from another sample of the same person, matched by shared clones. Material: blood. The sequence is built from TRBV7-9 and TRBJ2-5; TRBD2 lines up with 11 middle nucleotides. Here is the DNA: TGTGCCAGCAGCTTAAGGACTAGCGGGGAGACCCAGTACTTC. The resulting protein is CASSLRTSGETQYF.